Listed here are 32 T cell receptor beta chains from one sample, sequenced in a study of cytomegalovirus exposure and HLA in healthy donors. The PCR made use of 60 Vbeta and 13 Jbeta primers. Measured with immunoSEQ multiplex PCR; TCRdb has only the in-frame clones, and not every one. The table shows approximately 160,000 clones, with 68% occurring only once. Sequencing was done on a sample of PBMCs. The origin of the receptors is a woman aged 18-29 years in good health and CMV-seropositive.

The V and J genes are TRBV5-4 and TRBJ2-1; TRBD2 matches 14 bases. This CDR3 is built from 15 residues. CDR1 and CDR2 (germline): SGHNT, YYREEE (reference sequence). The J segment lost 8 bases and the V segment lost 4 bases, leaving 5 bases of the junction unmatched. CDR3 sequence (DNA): TGTGCCAGCAGCGACGGGACTAGCGGGGGAGATGAGCAGTTCTTC. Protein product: CASSDGTSGGDEQFF.

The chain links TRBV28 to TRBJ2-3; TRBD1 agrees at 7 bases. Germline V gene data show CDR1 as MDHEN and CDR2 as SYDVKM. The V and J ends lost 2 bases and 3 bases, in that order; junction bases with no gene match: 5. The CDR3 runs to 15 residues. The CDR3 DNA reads TGTGCCAGCAGTTTACCCGGGACAGAAACAGATACGCAGTATTTT. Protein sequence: CASSLPGTETDTQYF.

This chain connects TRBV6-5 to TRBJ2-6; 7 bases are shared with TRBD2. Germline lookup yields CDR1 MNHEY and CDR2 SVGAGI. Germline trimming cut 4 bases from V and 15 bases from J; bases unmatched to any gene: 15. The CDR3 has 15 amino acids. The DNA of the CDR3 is TGTGCCAGCAGTTTGGGGGGGAACGCGGCCCTGGGCCTGACTTTC. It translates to CASSLGGNAALGLTF.

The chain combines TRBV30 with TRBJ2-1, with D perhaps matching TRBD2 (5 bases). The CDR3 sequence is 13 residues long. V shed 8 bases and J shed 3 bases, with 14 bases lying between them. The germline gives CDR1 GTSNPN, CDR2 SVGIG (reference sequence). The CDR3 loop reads CARADPFYNEQFF. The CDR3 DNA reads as TGTGCCAGAGCGGACCCCTTCTACAATGAGCAGTTCTTC.

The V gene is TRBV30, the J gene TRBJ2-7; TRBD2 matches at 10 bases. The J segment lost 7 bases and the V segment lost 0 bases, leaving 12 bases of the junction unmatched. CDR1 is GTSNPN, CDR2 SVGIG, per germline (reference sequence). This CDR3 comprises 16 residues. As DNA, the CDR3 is TGTGCCTGGAGTGTTGCGAGCGGGAGGGCCTTGTGGGAGCAGTACTTC. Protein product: CAWSVASGRALWEQYF.

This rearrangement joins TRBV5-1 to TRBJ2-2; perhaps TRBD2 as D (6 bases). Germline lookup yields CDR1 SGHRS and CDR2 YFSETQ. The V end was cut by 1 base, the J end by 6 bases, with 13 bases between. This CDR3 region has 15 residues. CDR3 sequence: CASSLRSGESGELFF. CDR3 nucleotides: TGCGCCAGCAGCTTGAGGTCGGGGGAATCCGGGGAGCTGTTTTTT.

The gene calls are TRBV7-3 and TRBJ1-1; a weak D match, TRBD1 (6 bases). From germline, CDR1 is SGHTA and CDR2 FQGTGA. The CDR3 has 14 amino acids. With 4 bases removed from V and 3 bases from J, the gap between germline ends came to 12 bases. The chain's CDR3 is CASSSEQGDTEAFF. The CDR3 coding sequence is TGTGCCAGCAGCTCAGAACAGGGAGACACTGAAGCTTTCTTT.

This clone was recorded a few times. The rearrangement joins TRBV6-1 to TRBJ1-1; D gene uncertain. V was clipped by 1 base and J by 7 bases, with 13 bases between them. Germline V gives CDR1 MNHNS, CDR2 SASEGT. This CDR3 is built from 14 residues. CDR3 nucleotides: TGTGCCAGCAGTGAAGTTGTCTGGAGCGGTGAAGCTTTCTTT. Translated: CASSEVVWSGEAFF.

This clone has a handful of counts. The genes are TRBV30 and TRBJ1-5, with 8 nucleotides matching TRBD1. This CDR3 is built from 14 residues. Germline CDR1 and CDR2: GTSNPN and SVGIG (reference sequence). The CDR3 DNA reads TGTGCGTATTCCGGGACAGGAACCAATCAGCCCCAGCATTTT. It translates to CAYSGTGTNQPQHF.

The CDR3 DNA sequence: TGTGCCAGTAGTATAGATCTGAGACAGGGCTACAATGAGCAGTTCTTC. Protein: CASSIDLRQGYNEQFF. This chain uses TRBV19 with TRBJ2-1, with TRBD1 identical over 7 bases. Germline CDR1 reads LNHDA; CDR2 reads SQIVND (reference sequence). The CDR3 runs to 16 residues. V was pared by 0 bases and J by 3 bases, with 5 bases of the junction left unmatched.

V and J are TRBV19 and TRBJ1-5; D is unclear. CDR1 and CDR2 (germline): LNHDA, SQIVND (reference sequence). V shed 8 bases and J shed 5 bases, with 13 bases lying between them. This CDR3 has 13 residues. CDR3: CASAAREYQPQHF. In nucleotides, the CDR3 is TGTGCCAGTGCCGCGCGGGAATATCAGCCCCAGCATTTT.

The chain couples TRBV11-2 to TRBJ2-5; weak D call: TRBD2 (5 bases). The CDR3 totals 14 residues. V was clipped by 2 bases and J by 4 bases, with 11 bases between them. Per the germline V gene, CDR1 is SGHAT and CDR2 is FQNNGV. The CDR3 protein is CASSLTGYGETQYF. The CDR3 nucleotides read TGTGCCAGCAGCTTAACGGGATACGGAGAGACCCAGTACTTC.

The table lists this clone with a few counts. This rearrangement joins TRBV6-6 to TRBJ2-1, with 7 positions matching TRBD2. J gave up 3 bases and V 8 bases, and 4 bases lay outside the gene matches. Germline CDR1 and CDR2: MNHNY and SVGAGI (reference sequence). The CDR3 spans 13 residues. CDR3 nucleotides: TGTGCCAGCTACAGCGGGGACTACAATGAGCAGTTCTTC. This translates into CASYSGDYNEQFF.

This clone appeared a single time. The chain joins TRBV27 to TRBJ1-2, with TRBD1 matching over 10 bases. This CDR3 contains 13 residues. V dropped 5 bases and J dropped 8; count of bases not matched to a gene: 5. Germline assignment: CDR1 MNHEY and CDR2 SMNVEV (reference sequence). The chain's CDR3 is CASSVGTGDGYTF. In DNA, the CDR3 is TGTGCCAGCAGTGTCGGGACAGGGGACGGCTACACCTTC.

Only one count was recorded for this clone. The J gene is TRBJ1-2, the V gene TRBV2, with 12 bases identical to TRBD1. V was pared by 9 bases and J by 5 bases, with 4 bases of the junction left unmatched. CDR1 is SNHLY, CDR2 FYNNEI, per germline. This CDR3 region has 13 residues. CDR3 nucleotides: TGTGCCAGTGAGGGACAGGGGGCGTATGGCTACACCTTC. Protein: CASEGQGAYGYTF.

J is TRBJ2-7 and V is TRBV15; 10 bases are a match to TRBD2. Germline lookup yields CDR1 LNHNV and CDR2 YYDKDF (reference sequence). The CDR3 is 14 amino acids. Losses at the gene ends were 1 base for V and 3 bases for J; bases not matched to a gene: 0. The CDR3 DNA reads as TGTGCCACCAGCAGAGGACTAGCGGGCTACGAGCAGTACTTC. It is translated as CATSRGLAGYEQYF.

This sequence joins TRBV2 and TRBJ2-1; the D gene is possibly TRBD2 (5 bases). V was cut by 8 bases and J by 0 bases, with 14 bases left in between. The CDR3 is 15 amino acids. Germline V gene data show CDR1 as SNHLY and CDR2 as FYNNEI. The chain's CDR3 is CASYLEGPSYNEQFF. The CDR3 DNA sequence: TGTGCCAGCTATCTTGAGGGTCCCTCCTACAATGAGCAGTTCTTC.

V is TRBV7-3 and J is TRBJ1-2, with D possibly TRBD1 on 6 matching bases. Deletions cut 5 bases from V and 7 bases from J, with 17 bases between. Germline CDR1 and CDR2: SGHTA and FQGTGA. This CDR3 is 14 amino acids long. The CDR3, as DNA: TGTGCCAGCAGCGAAAGGGGGGGGCAGAGTGGCTACACCTTC. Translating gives CASSERGGQSGYTF.

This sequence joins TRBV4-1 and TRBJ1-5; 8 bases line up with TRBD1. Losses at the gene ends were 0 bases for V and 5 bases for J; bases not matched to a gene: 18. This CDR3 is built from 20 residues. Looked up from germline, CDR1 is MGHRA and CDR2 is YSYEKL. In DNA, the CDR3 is TGCGCCAGCAGCCAAGATGGATTTGGGACAGGCCCTGTTGTCGATCAGCCCCAGCATTTT. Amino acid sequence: CASSQDGFGTGPVVDQPQHF.

The CDR3 spells CATRASRAGSYEQYF. CDR3 nucleotides: TGTGCCACCAGGGCTTCGCGGGCCGGGTCCTACGAGCAGTACTTC. The rearrangement links TRBV27 to TRBJ2-7; either TRBD1 or TRBD2 may fit D (5 bases each). Per germline, CDR1 MNHEY and CDR2 SMNVEV (reference sequence). There are 15 residues in the CDR3. V was trimmed by 10 bases and J by 1 base, leaving 20 bases between them.

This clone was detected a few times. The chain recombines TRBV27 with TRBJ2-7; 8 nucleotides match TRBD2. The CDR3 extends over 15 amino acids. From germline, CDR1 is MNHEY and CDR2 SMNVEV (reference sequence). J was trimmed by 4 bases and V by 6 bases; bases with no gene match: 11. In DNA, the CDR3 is TGTGCCAGCAGAAGCGGGGGCATACTTAAATACGAGCAGTACTTC. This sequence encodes CASRSGGILKYEQYF.

CDR3 sequence: CASSTGQGANQPQHF. In nucleotides, the CDR3 is TGTGCCAGCAGCACTGGACAGGGGGCGAATCAGCCCCAGCATTTT. The chain uses TRBV28 and TRBJ1-5, with 11 nucleotides matching TRBD1. This CDR3 has 15 residues. The V gene's germline CDR1 is MDHEN and CDR2 SYDVKM. Unmatched junction bases numbered 5, after V lost 6 bases and J lost 4 bases.

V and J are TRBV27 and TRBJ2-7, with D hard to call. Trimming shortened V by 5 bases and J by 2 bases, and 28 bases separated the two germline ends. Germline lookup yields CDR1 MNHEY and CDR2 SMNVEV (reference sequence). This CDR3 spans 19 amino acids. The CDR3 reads CASSRRSWADVGTAYEQYF. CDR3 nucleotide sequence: TGTGCCAGCAGTCGTCGTTCTTGGGCCGATGTTGGTACAGCCTACGAGCAGTACTTC.

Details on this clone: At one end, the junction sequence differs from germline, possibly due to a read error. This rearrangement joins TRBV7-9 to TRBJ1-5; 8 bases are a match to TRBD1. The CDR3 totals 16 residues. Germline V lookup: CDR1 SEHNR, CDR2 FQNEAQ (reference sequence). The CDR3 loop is CSSSLALAGGGGAQHF. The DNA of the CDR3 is TGTTCCAGCAGCTTAGCGCTCGCAGGGGGCGGAGGGGCCCAGCATTTT.

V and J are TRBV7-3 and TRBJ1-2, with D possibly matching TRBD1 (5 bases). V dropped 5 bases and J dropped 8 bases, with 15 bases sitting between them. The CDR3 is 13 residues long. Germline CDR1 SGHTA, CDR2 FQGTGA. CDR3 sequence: CASSMGGGRGYTF. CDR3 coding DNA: TGTGCCAGCAGCATGGGGGGAGGACGCGGCTACACCTTC.

CDR3 in DNA: TGTGCCAGCAGGGGGACAGGGGTCTATGGCTACACCTTC. Protein product: CASRGTGVYGYTF. V usage is TRBV6-1 and J usage is TRBJ1-2, with 10 bases fitting TRBD1. Losses at the gene ends were 6 bases for V and 4 bases for J; bases not matched to a gene: 2. The CDR3 contains 13 residues. Germline CDR1 and CDR2: MNHNS and SASEGT.

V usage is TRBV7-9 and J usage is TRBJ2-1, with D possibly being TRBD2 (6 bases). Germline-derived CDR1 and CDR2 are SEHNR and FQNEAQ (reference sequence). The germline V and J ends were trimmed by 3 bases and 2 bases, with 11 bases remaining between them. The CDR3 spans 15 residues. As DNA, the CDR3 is TGTGCCAGCAGCTTGGGTTGGAGGGCCTACAATGAGCAGTTCTTC. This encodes CASSLGWRAYNEQFF.

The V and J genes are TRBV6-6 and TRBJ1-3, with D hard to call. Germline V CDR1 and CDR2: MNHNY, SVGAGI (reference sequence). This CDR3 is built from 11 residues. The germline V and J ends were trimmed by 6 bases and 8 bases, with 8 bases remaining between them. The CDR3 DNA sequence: TGTGCCAGCAGGGCCTCCGACACCATATATTTT. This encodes CASRASDTIYF.

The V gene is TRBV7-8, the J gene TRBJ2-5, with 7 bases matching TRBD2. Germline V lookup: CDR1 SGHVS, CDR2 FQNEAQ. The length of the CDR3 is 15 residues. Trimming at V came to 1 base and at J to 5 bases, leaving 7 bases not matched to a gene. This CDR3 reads CASSLEASGGETQYF. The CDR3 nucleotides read TGTGCCAGCAGCTTAGAAGCTTCCGGGGGGGAGACCCAGTACTTC.

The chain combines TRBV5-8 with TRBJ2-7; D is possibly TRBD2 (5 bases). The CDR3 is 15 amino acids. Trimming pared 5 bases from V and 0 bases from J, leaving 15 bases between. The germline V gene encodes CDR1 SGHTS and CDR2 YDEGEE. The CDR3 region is CASSQTGFSSYEQYF. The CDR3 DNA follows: TGTGCCAGCAGTCAGACGGGATTCAGCTCCTACGAGCAGTACTTC.

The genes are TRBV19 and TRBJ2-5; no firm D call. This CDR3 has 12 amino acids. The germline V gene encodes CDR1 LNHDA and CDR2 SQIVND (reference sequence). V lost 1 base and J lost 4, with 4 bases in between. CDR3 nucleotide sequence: TGTGCCAGTAGTATAGCATCAGAGACCCAGTACTTC. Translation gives CASSIASETQYF.

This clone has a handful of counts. CDR3 sequence: CASRKQGTGNTIYF. CDR3 sequence (DNA): TGCGCCAGCAGGAAACAGGGAACTGGAAACACCATATATTTT. The J gene is TRBJ1-3, the V gene TRBV5-1, with D perhaps matching TRBD1 (6 bases). Germline CDR1 and CDR2: SGHRS and YFSETQ. The ends were cut back, 5 bases at V and 2 bases at J, with 11 bases in the middle. This CDR3 contains 14 residues.